This section outlines one TCR beta chain sequence together with its context. The data originate from a study of blood T cell repertoires in COVID-19. Study context: Material from acute and convalescent COVID-19 was sourced from the United States, Italy and Spain. From T cells, B-cell-depleted T cells, or PBMCs came the material, which was cDNA or gDNA.

This CDR3 spans 14 amino acids. Germline assignment: CDR1 SGHAT and CDR2 FQNNGV. V was clipped by 3 bases and J by 1 base, with 9 bases between them. How the authors handled the data: Estimation of nucleated cell counts relied on the amplification of reference gene primers. Libraries were prepared by immunoSEQ multiplex PCR; TCRdb keeps only in-frame clonotypes and omits some of them. For V, J and clone size, that table is used; D and trimming come from the DNA. This table has roughly 380,000 clones, roughly 85% appearing once. This clonotype was obtained from a woman aged 18-30 years with acute or convalescent COVID-19. The V call is TRBV11-2, the J call TRBJ1-1; D is unresolved. Sequences were obtained from peripheral blood. The CDR3: CASSFDSTNTEAFF. In nucleotides, the CDR3 is TGTGCCAGCAGCTTCGACTCTACGAACACTGAAGCTTTCTTT.